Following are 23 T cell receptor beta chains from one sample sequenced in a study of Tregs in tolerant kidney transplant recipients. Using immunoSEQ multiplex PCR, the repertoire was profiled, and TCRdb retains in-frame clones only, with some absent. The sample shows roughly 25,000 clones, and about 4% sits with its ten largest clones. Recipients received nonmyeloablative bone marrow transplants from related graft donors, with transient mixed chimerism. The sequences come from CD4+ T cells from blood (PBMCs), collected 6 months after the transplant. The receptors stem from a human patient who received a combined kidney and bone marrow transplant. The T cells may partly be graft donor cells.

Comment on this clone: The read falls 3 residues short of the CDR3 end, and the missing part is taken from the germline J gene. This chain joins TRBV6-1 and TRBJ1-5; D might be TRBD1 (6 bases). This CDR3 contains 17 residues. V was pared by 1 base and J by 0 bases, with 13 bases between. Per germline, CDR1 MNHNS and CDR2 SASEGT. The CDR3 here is CASSEGRAGDSNQPQHF. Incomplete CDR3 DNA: TGTGCCAGCAGTGAAGGGAGGGCAGGGGATAGCAATCAGCCC.

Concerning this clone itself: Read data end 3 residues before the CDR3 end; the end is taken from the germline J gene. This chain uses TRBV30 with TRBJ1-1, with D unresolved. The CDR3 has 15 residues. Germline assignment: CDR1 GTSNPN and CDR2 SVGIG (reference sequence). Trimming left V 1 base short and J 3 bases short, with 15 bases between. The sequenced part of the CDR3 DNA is TGTGCCTGGAGTGAGGTCAGGCTGGTTGACACTGAA. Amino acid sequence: CAWSEVRLVDTE. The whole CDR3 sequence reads CAWSEVRLVDTEAFF.

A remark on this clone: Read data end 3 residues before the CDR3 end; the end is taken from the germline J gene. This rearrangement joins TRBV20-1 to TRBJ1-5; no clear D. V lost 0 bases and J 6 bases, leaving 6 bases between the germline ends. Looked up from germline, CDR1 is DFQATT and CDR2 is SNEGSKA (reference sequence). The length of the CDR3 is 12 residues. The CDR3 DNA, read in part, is TGCAGTGCTAGAGATCCAGGTCAGCCC. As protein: CSARDPGQP. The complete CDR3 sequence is CSARDPGQPQHF.

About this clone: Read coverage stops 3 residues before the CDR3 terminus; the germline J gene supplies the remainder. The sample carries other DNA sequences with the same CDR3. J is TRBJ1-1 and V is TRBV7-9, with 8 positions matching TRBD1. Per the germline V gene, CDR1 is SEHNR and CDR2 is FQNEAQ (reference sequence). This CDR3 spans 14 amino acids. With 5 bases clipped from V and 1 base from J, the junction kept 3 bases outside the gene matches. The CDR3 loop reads CASSPGQGNTEAFF. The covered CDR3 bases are TGTGCCAGCAGCCCTGGACAGGGGAACACTGAA. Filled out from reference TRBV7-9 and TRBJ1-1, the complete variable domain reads DTGVSQNPRHKITKRGQNVTFRCDPISEHNRLYWYRQTLGQGPEFLTYFQNEAQLEKSRLLSDRFSAERPKGSFSTLEIQRTEQGDSAMYLCASSPGQGNTEAFFGQGTRLTVV.

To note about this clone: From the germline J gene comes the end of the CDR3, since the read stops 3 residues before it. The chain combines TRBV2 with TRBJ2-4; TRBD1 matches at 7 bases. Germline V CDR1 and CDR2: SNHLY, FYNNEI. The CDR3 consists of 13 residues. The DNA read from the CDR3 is TGTGCCAGCAGTCCCAGGGACAGACCGTAT. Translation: CASSPRDRPY. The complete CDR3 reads CASSPRDRPYQYF.

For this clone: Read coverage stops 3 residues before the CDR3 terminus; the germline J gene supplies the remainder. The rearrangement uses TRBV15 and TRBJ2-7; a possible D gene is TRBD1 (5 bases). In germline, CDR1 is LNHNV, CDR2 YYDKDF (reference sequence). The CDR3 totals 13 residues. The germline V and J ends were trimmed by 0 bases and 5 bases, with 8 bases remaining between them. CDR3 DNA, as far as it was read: TGTGCCACCAGCAGAGATCTCAGGGACGAG. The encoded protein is CATSRDLRDE. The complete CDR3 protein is CATSRDLRDEQYF.

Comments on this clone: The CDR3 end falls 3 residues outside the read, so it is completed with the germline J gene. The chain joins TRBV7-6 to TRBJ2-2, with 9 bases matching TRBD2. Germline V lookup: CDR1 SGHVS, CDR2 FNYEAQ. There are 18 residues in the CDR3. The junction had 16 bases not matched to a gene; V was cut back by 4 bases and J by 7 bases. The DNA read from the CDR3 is TGTGCCAGCAGCTCCGTTCGGGGACGCGGGGGGGCGGACGGGGAG. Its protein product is CASSSVRGRGGADGE. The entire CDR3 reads CASSSVRGRGGADGELFF.

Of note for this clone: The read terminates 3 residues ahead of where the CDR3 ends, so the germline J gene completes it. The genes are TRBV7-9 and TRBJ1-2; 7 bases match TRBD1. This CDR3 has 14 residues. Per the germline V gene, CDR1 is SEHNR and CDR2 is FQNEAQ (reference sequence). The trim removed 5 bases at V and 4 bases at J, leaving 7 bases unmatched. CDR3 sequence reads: CASSGRDSFYGYTF. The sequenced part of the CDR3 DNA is TGTGCCAGCAGCGGCCGGGACAGCTTCTATGGC. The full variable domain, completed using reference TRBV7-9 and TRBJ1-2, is DTGVSQNPRHKITKRGQNVTFRCDPISEHNRLYWYRQTLGQGPEFLTYFQNEAQLEKSRLLSDRFSAERPKGSFSTLEIQRTEQGDSAMYLCASSGRDSFYGYTFGSGTRLTVV.

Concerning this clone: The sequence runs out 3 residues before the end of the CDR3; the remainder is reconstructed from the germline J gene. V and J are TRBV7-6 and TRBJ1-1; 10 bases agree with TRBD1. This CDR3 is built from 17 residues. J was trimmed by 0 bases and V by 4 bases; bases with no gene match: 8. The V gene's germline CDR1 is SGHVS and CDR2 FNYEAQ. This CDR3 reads CASSSPPTGGLNTEAFF. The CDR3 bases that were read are TGTGCCAGCAGCTCTCCCCCGACAGGGGGCCTGAACACTGAA. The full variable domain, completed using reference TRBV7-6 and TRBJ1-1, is GAGVSQSPRYKVTKRGQDVALRCDPISGHVSLYWYRQALGQGPEFLTYFNYEAQQDKSGLPNDRFSAERPEGSISTLTIQRTEQRDSAMYRCASSSPPTGGLNTEAFFGQGTRLTVV.

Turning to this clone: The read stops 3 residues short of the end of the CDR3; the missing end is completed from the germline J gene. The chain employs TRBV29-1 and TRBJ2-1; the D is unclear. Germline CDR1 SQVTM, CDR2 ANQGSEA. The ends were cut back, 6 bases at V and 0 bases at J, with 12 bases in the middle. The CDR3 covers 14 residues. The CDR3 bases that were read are TGCAGCGTGAATAAACAGAGCTCCTACAATGAG. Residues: CSVNKQSSYNE. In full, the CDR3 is CSVNKQSSYNEQFF.

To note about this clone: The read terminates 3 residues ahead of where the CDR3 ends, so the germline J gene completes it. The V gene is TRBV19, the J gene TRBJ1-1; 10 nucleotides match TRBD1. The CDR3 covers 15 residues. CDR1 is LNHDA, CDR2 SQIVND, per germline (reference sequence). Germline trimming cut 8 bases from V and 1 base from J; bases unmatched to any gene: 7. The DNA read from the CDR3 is TGTGCCAGTTCGGGACAGGGGCGTCGGAACACTGAA. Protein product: CASSGQGRRNTE. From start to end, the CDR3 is CASSGQGRRNTEAFF.

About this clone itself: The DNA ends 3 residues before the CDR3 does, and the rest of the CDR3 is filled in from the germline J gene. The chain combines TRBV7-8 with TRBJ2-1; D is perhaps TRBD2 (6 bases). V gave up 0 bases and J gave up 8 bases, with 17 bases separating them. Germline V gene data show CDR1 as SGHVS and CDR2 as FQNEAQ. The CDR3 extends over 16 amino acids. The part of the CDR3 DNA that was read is TGTGCCAGCAGCTTAGCTAGGGACTGGATGAGGGATGAG. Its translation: CASSLARDWMRDE. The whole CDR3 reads CASSLARDWMRDEQFF.

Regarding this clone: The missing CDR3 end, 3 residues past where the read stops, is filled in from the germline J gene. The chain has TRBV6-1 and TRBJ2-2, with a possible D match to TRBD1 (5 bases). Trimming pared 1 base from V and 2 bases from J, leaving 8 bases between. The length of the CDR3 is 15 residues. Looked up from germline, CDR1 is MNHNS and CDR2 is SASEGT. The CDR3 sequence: CASSEGTRNTGELFF. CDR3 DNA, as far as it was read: TGTGCCAGCAGTGAAGGGACAAGAAACACCGGGGAG.

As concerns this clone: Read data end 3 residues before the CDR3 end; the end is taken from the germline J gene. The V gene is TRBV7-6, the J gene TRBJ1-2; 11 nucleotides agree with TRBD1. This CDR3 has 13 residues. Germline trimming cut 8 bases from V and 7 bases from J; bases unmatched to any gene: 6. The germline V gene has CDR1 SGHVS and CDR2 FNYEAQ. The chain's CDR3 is CASGDRGLFGYTF. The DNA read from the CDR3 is TGTGCCAGCGGGGACAGGGGGTTATTTGGC.

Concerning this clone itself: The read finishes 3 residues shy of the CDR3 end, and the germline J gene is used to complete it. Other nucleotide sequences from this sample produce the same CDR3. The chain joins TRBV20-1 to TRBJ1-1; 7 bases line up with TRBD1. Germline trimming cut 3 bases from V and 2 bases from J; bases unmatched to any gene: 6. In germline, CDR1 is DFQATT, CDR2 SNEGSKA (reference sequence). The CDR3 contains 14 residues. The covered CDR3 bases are TGCAGTGCTAGGCGACAGGGCCCTAACACTGAA. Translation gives CSARRQGPNTE. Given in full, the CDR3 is CSARRQGPNTEAFF.

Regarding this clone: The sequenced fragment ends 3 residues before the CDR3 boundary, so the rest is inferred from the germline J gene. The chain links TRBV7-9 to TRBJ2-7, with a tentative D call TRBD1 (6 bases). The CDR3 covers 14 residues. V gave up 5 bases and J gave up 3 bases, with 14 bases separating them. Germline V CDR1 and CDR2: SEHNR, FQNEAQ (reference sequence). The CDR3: CASSRTIRGYEQYF. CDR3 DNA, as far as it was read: TGTGCCAGCAGCCGAACAATCAGGGGCTACGAG.

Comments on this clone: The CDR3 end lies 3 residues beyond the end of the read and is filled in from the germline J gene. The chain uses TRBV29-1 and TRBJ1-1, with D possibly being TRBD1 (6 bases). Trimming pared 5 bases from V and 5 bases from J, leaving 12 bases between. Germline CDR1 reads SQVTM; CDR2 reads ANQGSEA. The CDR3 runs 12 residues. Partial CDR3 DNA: TGCAGCGTTAAACAGGGTTGGACTGAA. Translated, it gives CSVKQGWTE. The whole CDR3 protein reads CSVKQGWTEAFF. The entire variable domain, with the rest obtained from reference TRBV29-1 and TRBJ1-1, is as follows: SAVISQKPSRDICQRGTSLTIQCQVDSQVTMMFWYRQQPGQSLTLIATANQGSEATYESGFVIDKFPISRPNLTFSTLTVSNMSPEDSSIYLCSVKQGWTEAFFGQGTRLTVV.

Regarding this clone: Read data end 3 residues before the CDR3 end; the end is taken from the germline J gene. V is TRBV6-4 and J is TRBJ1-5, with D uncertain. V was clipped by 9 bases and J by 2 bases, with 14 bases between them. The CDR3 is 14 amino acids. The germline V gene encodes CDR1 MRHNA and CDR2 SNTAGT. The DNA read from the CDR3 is TGTGCCAGTAGCCTTGTCGGGGGCAATCAGCCC. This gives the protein CASSLVGGNQP. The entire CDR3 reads CASSLVGGNQPQHF.

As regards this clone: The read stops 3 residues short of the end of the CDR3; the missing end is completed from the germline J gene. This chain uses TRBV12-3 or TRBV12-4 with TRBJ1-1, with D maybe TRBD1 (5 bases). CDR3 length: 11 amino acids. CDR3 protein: CASSLEGEAFF. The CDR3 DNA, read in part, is TGTGCCAGCAGTTTGGAGGGGGAA.

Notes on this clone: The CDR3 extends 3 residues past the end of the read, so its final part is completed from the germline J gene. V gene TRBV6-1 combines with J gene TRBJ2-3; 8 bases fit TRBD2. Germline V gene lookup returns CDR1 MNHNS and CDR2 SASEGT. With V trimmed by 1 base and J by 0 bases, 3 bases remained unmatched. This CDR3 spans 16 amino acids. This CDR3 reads CASSEVAGGSTDTQYF. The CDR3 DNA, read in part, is TGTGCCAGCAGTGAAGTGGCGGGGGGTAGCACAGATACG.

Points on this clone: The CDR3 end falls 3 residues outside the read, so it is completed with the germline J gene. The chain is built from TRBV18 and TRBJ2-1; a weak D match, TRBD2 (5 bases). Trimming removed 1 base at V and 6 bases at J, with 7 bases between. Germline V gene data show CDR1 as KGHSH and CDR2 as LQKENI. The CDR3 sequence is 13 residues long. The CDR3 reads CASSPLRGNEQFF. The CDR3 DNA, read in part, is TGTGCCAGCTCACCACTCCGGGGCAATGAG. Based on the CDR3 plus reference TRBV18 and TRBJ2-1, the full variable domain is NAGVMQNPRHLVRRRGQEARLRCSPMKGHSHVYWYRQLPEEGLKFMVYLQKENIIDESGMPKERFSAEFPKEGPSILRIQQVVRGDSAAYFCASSPLRGNEQFFGPGTRLTVL.

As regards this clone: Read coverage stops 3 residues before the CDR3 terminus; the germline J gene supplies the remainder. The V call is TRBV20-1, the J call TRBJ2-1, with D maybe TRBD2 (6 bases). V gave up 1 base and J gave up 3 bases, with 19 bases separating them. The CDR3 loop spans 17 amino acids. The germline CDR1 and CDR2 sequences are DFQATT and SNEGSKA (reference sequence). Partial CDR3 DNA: TGCAGTGCTAGAGTAGGGGCTCATAAGCGGGTCTACAATGAG. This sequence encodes CSARVGAHKRVYNE. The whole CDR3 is CSARVGAHKRVYNEQFF.

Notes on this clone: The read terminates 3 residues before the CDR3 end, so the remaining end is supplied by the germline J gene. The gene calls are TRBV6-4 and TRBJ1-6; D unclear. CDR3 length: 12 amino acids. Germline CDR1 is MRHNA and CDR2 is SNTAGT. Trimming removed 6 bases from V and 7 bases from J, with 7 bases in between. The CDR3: CASRAGNSPLHF. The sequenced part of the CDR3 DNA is TGTGCCAGCAGAGCGGGGAATTCACCC.